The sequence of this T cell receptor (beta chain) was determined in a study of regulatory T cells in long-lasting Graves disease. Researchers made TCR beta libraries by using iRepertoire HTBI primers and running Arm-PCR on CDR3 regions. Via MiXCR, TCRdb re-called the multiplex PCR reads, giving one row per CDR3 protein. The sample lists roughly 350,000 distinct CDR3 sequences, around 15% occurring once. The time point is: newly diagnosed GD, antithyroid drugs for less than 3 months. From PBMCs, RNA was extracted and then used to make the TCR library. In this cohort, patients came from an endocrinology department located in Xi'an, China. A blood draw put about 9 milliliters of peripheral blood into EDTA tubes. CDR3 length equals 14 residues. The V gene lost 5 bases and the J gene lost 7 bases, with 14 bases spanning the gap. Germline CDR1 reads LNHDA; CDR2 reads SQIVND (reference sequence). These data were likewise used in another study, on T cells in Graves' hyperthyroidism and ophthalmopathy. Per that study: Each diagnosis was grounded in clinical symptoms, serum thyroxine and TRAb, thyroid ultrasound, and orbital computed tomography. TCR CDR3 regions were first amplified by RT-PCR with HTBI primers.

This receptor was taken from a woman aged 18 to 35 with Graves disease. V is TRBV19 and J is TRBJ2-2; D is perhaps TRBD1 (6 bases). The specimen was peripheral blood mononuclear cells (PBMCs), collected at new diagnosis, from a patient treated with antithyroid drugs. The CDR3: CASSVGARLGELFF. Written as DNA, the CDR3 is TGTGCCAGTAGTGTGGGGGCGCGTCTCGGGGAGCTGTTTTTT. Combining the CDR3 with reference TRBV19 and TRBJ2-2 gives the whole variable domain DGGITQSPKYLFRKEGQNVTLSCEQNLNHDAMYWYRQDPGQGLRLIYYSQIVNDFQKGDIAEGYSVSREKKESFPLTVTSAQKNPTAFYLCASSVGARLGELFFGEGSRLTVL.